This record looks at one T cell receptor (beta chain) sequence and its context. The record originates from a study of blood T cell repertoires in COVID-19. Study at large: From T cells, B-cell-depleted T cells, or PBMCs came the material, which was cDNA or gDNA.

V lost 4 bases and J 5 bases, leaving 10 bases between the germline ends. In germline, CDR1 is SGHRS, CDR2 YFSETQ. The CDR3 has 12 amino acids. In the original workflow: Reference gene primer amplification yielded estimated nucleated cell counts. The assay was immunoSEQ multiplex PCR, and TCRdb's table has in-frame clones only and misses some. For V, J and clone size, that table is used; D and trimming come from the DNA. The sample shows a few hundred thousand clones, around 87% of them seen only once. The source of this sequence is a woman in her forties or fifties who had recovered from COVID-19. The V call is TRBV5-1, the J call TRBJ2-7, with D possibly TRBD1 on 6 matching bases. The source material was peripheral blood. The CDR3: CASSMGANEQYF. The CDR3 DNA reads TGCGCCAGCAGCATGGGGGCCAACGAGCAGTACTTC. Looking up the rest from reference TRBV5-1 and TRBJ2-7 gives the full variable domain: KAGVTQTPRYLIKTRGQQVTLSCSPISGHRSVSWYQQTPGQGLQFLFEYFSETQRNKGNFPGRFSGRQFSNSRSEMNVSTLELGDSALYLCASSMGANEQYFGPGTRLTVT.